There are a few counts of the clone carrying this T cell receptor (beta chain). No antigen is known for it. Trimming pared 1 base from V and 8 bases from J, leaving 16 bases between. The length of the CDR3 is 16 residues. Germline CDR1 is SGHRS and CDR2 is YFSETQ. This entry comes from a study of post-analysis software for immune sequencing data. Whole-study results and caveats: Controls showed lower frequencies than patients for roughly 5 TRBV segments, and TRBV5-6, TRBV5-1 and TRBV20-1 were among these. Significantly decreased normalized Chao1 diversity was recorded for multiple sclerosis patients relative to controls.

TCR beta cDNA libraries had unique molecular identifiers. TCRdb called the PCR reads again in MiXCR, with one record for every CDR3 protein. The sample lists under 900,000 distinct CDR3 sequences, 53% occurring once. The chain joins TRBV5-1 to TRBJ1-6; D possibly corresponds to TRBD1 (5 bases). The sequenced sample consisted of blood. The TCR comes from a girl aged 10 to 17 with multiple sclerosis. The DNA of the CDR3 is TGCGCCAGCAGCTTGATGAAGGGGCAGGTGGATTCACCCCTCCACTTT. Translated: CASSLMKGQVDSPLHF.